The 28 T cell receptor beta chains below were found in one sample sequenced in a study of OX40 agonist ivuxolimab in advanced cancers. Data came from immunoSEQ multiplex PCR; TCRdb stores just in-frame clones and leaves some out. This table holds approximately 69,000 clones, roughly 83% found once. Sequenced here: CD4+ or CD8+ T cells sorted from blood, sampled in a trial of the OX40 agonist ivuxolimab. The origin of the receptors is an adult with an advanced solid tumor such as melanoma, head and neck, liver or kidney cancer.

V and J are TRBV10-3 and TRBJ2-2; 9 positions agree with TRBD2. The germline V gene encodes CDR1 ENHRY and CDR2 SYGVKD. Trimming took 0 bases from V and 3 from J; bases not matched to a gene: 5. This CDR3 has 17 amino acids. CDR3 region: CAISESGVAGDTGELFF. CDR3 DNA sequence: TGTGCCATCAGTGAGTCAGGGGTAGCGGGGGACACCGGGGAGCTGTTTTTT.

DNA of the CDR3: TGTGCCAGCACCAGGGATCCCACTGAAGCTTTCTTT. It specifies CASTRDPTEAFF. This chain connects TRBV2 to TRBJ1-1, with a tentative D call TRBD1 (5 bases). The germline V and J ends were trimmed by 7 bases and 4 bases, with 10 bases remaining between them. The CDR3 length is 12 residues. The germline V gene has CDR1 SNHLY and CDR2 FYNNEI.

The chain recombines TRBV9 with TRBJ2-1, with no clear D. Deletions cut 3 bases from V and 9 bases from J, with 13 bases between. The CDR3 has 13 residues. Per the germline V gene, CDR1 is SGDLS and CDR2 is YYNGEE. CDR3 amino acids: CASSAPLVGEQFF. As DNA, the CDR3 is TGTGCCAGCAGCGCCCCTCTAGTAGGTGAGCAGTTCTTC.

The V and J genes are TRBV5-6 and TRBJ2-3; 7 nucleotides line up with TRBD2. V trimming: 1 base; J trimming: 2 bases; junction bases outside the gene matches: 4. CDR3 length: 15 amino acids. Germline CDR1 is SGHDT and CDR2 is YYEEEE. The chain's CDR3 is CASSLISGPTDTQYF. CDR3 coding DNA: TGTGCCAGCAGCTTGATTAGCGGGCCCACAGATACGCAGTATTTT.

This sequence joins TRBV7-6 and TRBJ2-5; 10 bases map to TRBD2. V dropped 1 base and J dropped 2; count of bases not matched to a gene: 4. Germline-derived CDR1 and CDR2 are SGHVS and FNYEAQ. The length of the CDR3 is 16 residues. This CDR3 reads CASSLGIAGGQETQYF. CDR3 DNA: TGTGCCAGCAGCTTAGGGATAGCGGGAGGTCAAGAGACCCAGTACTTC.

The chain recombines TRBV7-2 with TRBJ2-5, with a possible D match to TRBD1 (5 bases). The germline V and J ends were trimmed by 5 bases and 5 bases, with 18 bases remaining between them. Germline V CDR1 and CDR2: SGHTA, FQGNSA. This CDR3 region has 15 residues. DNA for the CDR3: TGTGCCAGCAGCCTTTCGGACCCAGGGCGGGAGACCCAGTACTTC. Encoded protein: CASSLSDPGRETQYF.

Only one count was recorded for this clone. The chain carries TRBV4-1 and TRBJ2-1, with D perhaps matching TRBD1 (5 bases). From germline, CDR1 is MGHRA and CDR2 YSYEKL. V was clipped by 1 base and J by 2 bases, with 12 bases between them. The CDR3 contains 16 residues. The DNA of the CDR3 is TGCGCCAGCAGCCAAGGGTGGGGCTTGACCTACAATGAGCAGTTCTTC. Protein: CASSQGWGLTYNEQFF.

The rearrangement links TRBV2 to TRBJ1-2; D is perhaps TRBD1 (5 bases). The CDR3 consists of 12 residues. V was trimmed by 7 bases and J by 8 bases, leaving 14 bases between them. Germline-derived CDR1 and CDR2 are SNHLY and FYNNEI. The CDR3 bases are TGTGCCAGCACACCAGGGTTCGGGGGCTACACCTTC. The encoded protein is CASTPGFGGYTF. Drawing the rest from reference TRBV2 and TRBJ1-2, the complete variable domain is EPEVTQTPSHQVTQMGQEVILRCVPISNHLYFYWYRQILGQKVEFLVSFYNNEISEKSEIFDDQFSVERPDGSNFTLKIRSTKLEDSAMYFCASTPGFGGYTFGSGTRLTVV.

This clone was picked up one time. This chain connects TRBV29-1 to TRBJ1-1; D is unclear. Germline CDR1 is SQVTM and CDR2 is ANQGSEA. The germline V and J ends were trimmed by 4 bases and 4 bases, with 19 bases remaining between them. This CDR3 is 15 amino acids long. CDR3 sequence reads: CSVGFGSGFGTEAFF. The CDR3 bases are TGCAGCGTTGGGTTTGGGTCGGGGTTCGGCACTGAAGCTTTCTTT.

The J gene is TRBJ2-7, the V gene TRBV27, with TRBD1 as a possible D gene (5 bases). The CDR3 totals 15 residues. V lost 6 bases and J lost 4, with 19 bases in between. Germline V gene sequence: CDR1 MNHEY, CDR2 SMNVEV (reference sequence). The CDR3 DNA follows: TGTGCCAGCAGCCCCGAGGCAGGGTTCGGATACGAGCAGTACTTC. Translating gives CASSPEAGFGYEQYF.

The chain has TRBV25-1 and TRBJ2-1; TRBD2 matches at 11 bases. Trimming cost V 6 bases and J 9 bases; bases outside gene matches: 7. The CDR3 has 14 residues. Germline CDR1 reads MGHDK; CDR2 reads SYGVNS. The DNA of the CDR3 is TGTGCCAGCAGCGTAGCGGGAGGGTTTACTGAGCAGTTCTTC. This gives the protein CASSVAGGFTEQFF.

This rearrangement joins TRBV9 to TRBJ2-5, with D perhaps matching TRBD1 (6 bases). V dropped 4 bases and J dropped 1 base, with 14 bases sitting between them. The CDR3 is 15 amino acids. CDR1 SGDLS and CDR2 YYNGEE come from the germline V gene. The CDR3 spells CASSTTGTVQETQYF. The CDR3 coding sequence is TGTGCCAGCAGCACAACAGGGACCGTCCAAGAGACCCAGTACTTC.

The chain recombines TRBV5-1 with TRBJ2-3; D possibly corresponds to TRBD2 (5 bases). With 0 bases removed from V and 3 bases from J, the gap between germline ends came to 8 bases. Germline V gene lookup returns CDR1 SGHRS and CDR2 YFSETQ. The CDR3 totals 14 residues. CDR3 region: CASSLDRGTDTQYF. CDR3 DNA: TGCGCCAGCAGCTTGGATAGAGGGACAGATACGCAGTATTTT. Filled out from reference TRBV5-1 and TRBJ2-3, the complete variable domain reads KAGVTQTPRYLIKTRGQQVTLSCSPISGHRSVSWYQQTPGQGLQFLFEYFSETQRNKGNFPGRFSGRQFSNSRSEMNVSTLELGDSALYLCASSLDRGTDTQYFGPGTRLTVL.

This chain joins TRBV9 and TRBJ2-5; 8 bases align to TRBD2. The germline V gene encodes CDR1 SGDLS and CDR2 YYNGEE. V was pared by 4 bases and J by 5 bases, with 7 bases of the junction left unmatched. The CDR3 loop spans 14 amino acids. CDR3 amino acids: CASSRGGLGETQYF. The DNA of the CDR3 is TGTGCCAGCAGCCGGGGGGGCCTGGGGGAGACCCAGTACTTC. The entire variable domain, with the rest obtained from reference TRBV9 and TRBJ2-5, is as follows: DSGVTQTPKHLITATGQRVTLRCSPRSGDLSVYWYQQSLDQGLQFLIQYYNGEERAKGNILERFSAQQFPDLHSELNLSSLELGDSALYFCASSRGGLGETQYFGPGTRLLVL.

The chain links TRBV5-6 to TRBJ2-6; D possibly corresponds to TRBD2 (5 bases). The germline CDR1 and CDR2 sequences are SGHDT and YYEEEE. The CDR3 totals 15 residues. The germline V and J ends were trimmed by 1 base and 2 bases, with 7 bases remaining between them. The CDR3 bases are TGTGCCAGCAGCTTGCGAGGGACTGGGGCCAACGTCCTGACTTTC. It specifies CASSLRGTGANVLTF.

V is TRBV7-3 and J is TRBJ2-6; possible D gene TRBD1, 7 bases. Germline V CDR1 and CDR2: SGHTA, FQGTGA. The V end lost 2 bases, the J end lost 0 bases, and 11 bases lay between the germline ends. The CDR3 length is 17 residues. The CDR3 DNA is TGTGCCAGCAGCTTAGGAGGGGGCCGCTCTGGGGCCAACGTCCTGACTTTC. Translating gives CASSLGGGRSGANVLTF.

This clone was seen a few times. V usage is TRBV7-3 and J usage is TRBJ1-2, with 8 bases that match TRBD1. The CDR3 is 14 residues long. Germline V lookup: CDR1 SGHTA, CDR2 FQGTGA. V shed 4 bases and J 4 bases; nucleotides not matched to a gene: 5. In nucleotides, the CDR3 is TGTGCCAGCAGCTCAGGAGACAGGGGCTATGGCTACACCTTC. Residues: CASSSGDRGYGYTF.

The chain has TRBV6-6 and TRBJ2-1, with D possibly matching TRBD2 (5 bases). Germline V gene lookup returns CDR1 MNHNY and CDR2 SVGAGI (reference sequence). Trimming took off 2 bases at V and 4 bases at J, with 15 bases between the two ends. The CDR3 runs 16 residues. This chain's CDR3 is CASSYDLGRLYNEQFF. For the CDR3, the DNA is TGTGCCAGCAGTTACGATCTGGGGAGACTTTACAATGAGCAGTTCTTC.

V gene TRBV5-6 combines with J gene TRBJ2-2; 10 bases are a match to TRBD2. CDR1 is SGHDT and CDR2 is YYEEEE in the germline V gene. V was clipped by 1 base and J by 3 bases; unmatched bases: 6. The CDR3 sequence is 17 residues long. The CDR3 is CASSLPLLAGDTGELFF. The CDR3 region has the DNA TGTGCCAGCAGCTTGCCCCTTCTAGCGGGAGACACCGGGGAGCTGTTTTTT.

V usage is TRBV28 and J usage is TRBJ2-4, with 12 positions matching TRBD2. CDR3 length equals 18 residues. The trim removed 4 bases at V and 0 bases at J, leaving 7 bases unmatched. Germline-derived CDR1 and CDR2 are MDHEN and SYDVKM. The CDR3: CASSSGTSGHLAKNIQYF. The CDR3 coding sequence is TGTGCCAGCAGTTCCGGGACTAGCGGGCACCTAGCCAAAAACATTCAGTACTTC.

The CDR3 DNA reads as TGTGCCAGCGCCCGCGGCTACGAGCAGTACTTC. Its protein is CASARGYEQYF. The chain joins TRBV10-3 to TRBJ2-7, with D uncertain. The CDR3 extends over 11 amino acids. Trimming took 10 bases from V and 3 from J, leaving 10 bases between them. Germline CDR1 ENHRY, CDR2 SYGVKD.

The chain carries TRBV11-3 and TRBJ2-3; D remains unclear. The CDR3 is 12 amino acids. V was trimmed by 4 bases and J by 5 bases, leaving 7 bases between them. Germline V gene sequence: CDR1 SGHNT, CDR2 YENEEA. The CDR3 loop reads CASSSHQDTQYF. The CDR3 bases are TGTGCCAGCAGCTCACACCAAGATACGCAGTATTTT.

A single count supports this clone. CDR3 loop: CASSQGPGAKNIQYF. The CDR3 DNA reads TGTGCCAGCAGCCAAGGGCCGGGAGCCAAAAACATTCAGTACTTC. The chain joins TRBV14 to TRBJ2-4; the D is unclear. The germline V and J ends were trimmed by 1 base and 0 bases, with 7 bases remaining between them. The CDR3 sequence is 15 residues long. Germline V CDR1 and CDR2: SGHDN, FVKESK.

This clone was recorded a few times. The chain has TRBV27 and TRBJ1-1; D might be TRBD1 (5 bases). V lost 5 bases to trimming and J lost 1 base, with 14 bases between them. The CDR3 is made up of 15 amino acids. CDR1 is MNHEY, CDR2 SMNVEV, per germline (reference sequence). This chain's CDR3 is CASSTAWGTNTEAFF. The CDR3 coding sequence is TGTGCCAGCAGTACCGCGTGGGGGACGAACACTGAAGCTTTCTTT.

This clone appeared a few times. The chain employs TRBV19 and TRBJ1-5; possibly TRBD1 for D (5 bases). Trimming took 5 bases from V and 0 from J, leaving 14 bases between them. Germline V gene sequence: CDR1 LNHDA, CDR2 SQIVND (reference sequence). The CDR3 runs 16 residues. This CDR3 is CASSPRGLDSNQPQHF. The CDR3, as DNA: TGTGCCAGTAGTCCCCGGGGCCTAGATAGCAATCAGCCCCAGCATTTT.

The CDR3 nucleotides read TGTGCCACCAGTATAGGGGTCGGCTACACCTTC. Its translation: CATSIGVGYTF. This chain uses TRBV19 with TRBJ1-2; a weak D match, TRBD1 (5 bases). Germline V gene data show CDR1 as LNHDA and CDR2 as SQIVND (reference sequence). V gave up 10 bases and J gave up 8 bases, with 14 bases separating them. The CDR3 covers 11 residues. The full variable domain, its missing parts supplied by reference TRBV19 and TRBJ1-2, is DGGITQSPKYLFRKEGQNVTLSCEQNLNHDAMYWYRQDPGQGLRLIYYSQIVNDFQKGDIAEGYSVSREKKESFPLTVTSAQKNPTAFYLCATSIGVGYTFGSGTRLTVV.

The J gene is TRBJ1-4, the V gene TRBV6-6, with D tentatively TRBD1 (6 bases). Germline-derived CDR1 and CDR2 are MNHNY and SVGAGI (reference sequence). The CDR3 consists of 15 residues. Trimming pared 4 bases from V and 3 bases from J, leaving 12 bases between. CDR3 loop: CASSFHRAPNEKLFF. CDR3 DNA sequence: TGTGCCAGCAGTTTCCACAGGGCCCCTAATGAAAAACTGTTTTTT.

The chain recombines TRBV4-2 with TRBJ2-1, with 9 bases fitting TRBD1. V shed 1 base and J 9 bases; nucleotides not matched to a gene: 7. Germline V gives CDR1 LGHNA, CDR2 YNFKEQ. The length of the CDR3 is 15 residues. This chain's CDR3 is CASSQGEGTGIEQFF. The DNA of the CDR3 is TGTGCCAGCAGCCAAGGGGAGGGGACAGGGATTGAGCAGTTCTTC.